This T cell receptor (beta chain) was documented in a study of identical twins. CDR3 length equals 16 residues. Unmatched junction bases numbered 2, after V lost 2 bases and J lost 2 bases. Germline assignment: CDR1 ENHRY and CDR2 SYGVKD. TCRdb re-analysed the 5' RACE reads in MiXCR, keeping a single row per CDR3 protein. This table holds fewer than 500,000 distinct CDR3 sequences, roughly a quarter found once. These records were also assigned to another study, of T cells expressing NK-cell markers.

The receptor comes from a woman younger than 30 in good health. The chain has TRBV10-3 and TRBJ2-2, with TRBD2 identical over 10 bases. The sequenced material came from CD4+ T cells sorted from blood. CDR3 region: CAISERLAGNTGELFF. CDR3 coding DNA: TGTGCCATCAGTGAGCGACTAGCGGGTAACACCGGGGAGCTGTTTTTT.